The rows below give T cell receptor beta chains drawn from one sample of a study of blood T cell repertoires in COVID-19. The method was immunoSEQ multiplex PCR; TCRdb's version includes in-frame clones alone and lacks a portion of them. The data contain about 300,000 clones, about 87% of them singletons. Input material: peripheral blood. The origin of the receptors is a man aged 65 to 79 with acute or convalescent COVID-19. Both conserved end residues are part of each CDR3. The D gene is left open where the match is weak. Rows give clone size only sometimes, using once, few, many, or a class for an expanded clone.

cdr3_aa	cdr3_nt	j_call	d_call	clone_size	v_call
CATSDPRGGLGETQYF	TGTGCCACCAGTGATCCCAGGGGCGGGCTAGGAGAGACCCAGTACTTC	TRBJ2-5	NA	once	TRBV24-1
CASSLEQGADTQYF	TGCGCCAGCAGCTTAGAACAGGGGGCAGATACGCAGTATTTT	TRBJ2-3	TRBD1	once	TRBV5-1
CASSKGAGWYGYTF	TGTGCCAGCAGCAAAGGGGCAGGGTGGTATGGCTACACCTTC	TRBJ1-2	NA	NA	TRBV21-1
CASSAGTTTEAFF	TGCGCCAGCAGCGCTGGGACAACCACTGAAGCTTTCTTT	TRBJ1-1	NA	NA	TRBV5-1
CASSFSPGANYGYTF	TGTGCCAGCAGCTTCAGTCCGGGAGCTAACTATGGCTACACCTTC	TRBJ1-2	NA	NA	TRBV5-5
CSVDTGGVYGYTF	TGCAGCGTTGATACAGGGGGGGTATATGGCTACACCTTC	TRBJ1-2	TRBD1	NA	TRBV29-1
CASKLQGAGETQYF	TGTGCCAGCAAACTCCAGGGGGCTGGAGAGACCCAGTACTTC	TRBJ2-5	TRBD1	NA	TRBV28
CATRQGASNEQFF	TGTGCCACCCGACAGGGGGCAAGTAATGAGCAGTTCTTC	TRBJ2-1	TRBD1	NA	TRBV24-1
CASSESRGNSPLHF	TGTGCCAGCAGTGAATCAAGGGGGAATTCACCCCTCCACTTT	TRBJ1-6	NA	NA	TRBV2
CASSQVSGTSGGSEQFF	TGTGCCAGCAGCCAAGTATCGGGGACTAGCGGGGGTTCTGAGCAGTTCTTC	TRBJ2-1	TRBD2	NA	TRBV3-1/TRBV3-2
CASSLSGVVGELFF	TGCGCCAGCAGTCTTTCGGGAGTCGTCGGGGAGCTGTTTTTT	TRBJ2-2	NA	NA	TRBV10-2
CASSASSGRAGGDEQFF	TGTGCCAGCAGCGCATCTAGCGGGAGGGCAGGGGGGGATGAGCAGTTCTTC	TRBJ2-1	TRBD2	NA	TRBV9
CSASSGGHMNTEAFF	TGCAGTGCTAGTTCAGGGGGGCACATGAACACTGAAGCTTTCTTT	TRBJ1-1	TRBD1	NA	TRBV20-1
CAIRVPTNYGYTF	TGTGCCATCAGAGTCCCTACCAACTATGGCTACACCTTC	TRBJ1-2	NA	NA	TRBV10-3
CASSRGTGHIYGYTF	TGTGCCAGCAGCCGGGGGACAGGTCATATCTATGGCTACACCTTC	TRBJ1-2	TRBD1	NA	TRBV2
CASSSGLAGGPGDTQYF	TGTGCCAGCAGCTCAGGACTAGCGGGAGGGCCGGGAGATACGCAGTATTTT	TRBJ2-3	TRBD2	NA	TRBV11-3
CASSWVTGLLKQPQHF	TGTGCCAGCAGCTGGGTGACAGGGCTGTTGAAACAGCCCCAGCATTTT	TRBJ1-5	TRBD1	NA	TRBV28
CASKRDLQETQYF	TGTGCCAGCAAGCGGGACCTCCAAGAGACCCAGTACTTC	TRBJ2-5	TRBD2	NA	TRBV2
CASSLYGAGGNTIYF	TGTGCCAGCAGCTTGTACGGGGCGGGAGGAAACACCATATATTTT	TRBJ1-3	NA	NA	TRBV5-4
CASRSGKTSGAGDTQYF	TGTGCCAGCAGGTCCGGAAAGACTAGCGGGGCGGGAGATACGCAGTATTTT	TRBJ2-3	TRBD2	NA	TRBV2
CASSHTGQADLSPLHF	TGCGCCAGCAGCCACACAGGACAGGCGGATCTTTCACCCCTCCACTTT	TRBJ1-6	TRBD1	NA	TRBV4-1
CASREGQGHTFF	TGCGCCAGCAGGGAGGGACAGGGCCACACTTTCTTC	TRBJ1-2	TRBD1	few	TRBV5-1
CASSLSIRTGGLFRGYTF	TGTGCCAGCAGCTTGAGTATTAGGACAGGGGGTCTTTTTCGTGGCTACACCTTC	TRBJ1-2	TRBD1	NA	TRBV5-4
CASSLAYRGTGELFF	TGTGCCAGCAGCTTAGCCTACAGGGGAACCGGGGAGCTGTTTTTT	TRBJ2-2	TRBD1	few	TRBV7-2
CASSKYGTANQPQHF	TGTGCCAGCAGCAAATACGGGACAGCTAATCAGCCCCAGCATTTT	TRBJ1-5	NA	NA	TRBV21-1
CATSYGTGGSYEQYF	TGTGCCACCAGCTACGGGACAGGGGGCTCCTACGAGCAGTACTTC	TRBJ2-7	TRBD1	few	TRBV15
CASSLQGADGYTF	TGTGCCAGCAGTCTGCAGGGGGCGGATGGCTACACCTTC	TRBJ1-2	TRBD1	NA	TRBV5-5
CASSFVLAGVPNAYEQYF	TGTGCCAGCAGCTTTGTCCTAGCGGGGGTGCCGAACGCCTACGAGCAGTACTTC	TRBJ2-7	NA	NA	TRBV12-1
CASSYTFGTASYEQYF	TGTGCCAGCAGTTACACATTTGGGACAGCCTCCTACGAGCAGTACTTC	TRBJ2-7	TRBD1	once	TRBV6-2/TRBV6-3
CASSPRGTANTGELFF	TGTGCCAGCTCACCACGCGGGACAGCGAACACCGGGGAGCTGTTTTTT	TRBJ2-2	NA	NA	TRBV18
CASRRREGGAFEAFF	TGTGCCAGCAGGAGAAGGGAGGGGGGCGCTTTTGAAGCTTTCTTT	TRBJ1-1	NA	NA	TRBV6-6
CASSIQGNTEAFF	TGTGCCAGCAGCATCCAGGGGAACACTGAAGCTTTCTTT	TRBJ1-1	NA	NA	TRBV7-9
CASSSRGGSGLRTYNEQFF	TGTGCCAGCAGCTCGCGAGGGGGTAGCGGGTTGCGAACCTACAATGAGCAGTTCTTC	TRBJ2-1	NA	NA	TRBV7-9
CASSLAPAGLSYEQYF	TGTGCCAGCAGCTTAGCGCCAGCGGGGCTCTCCTACGAGCAGTACTTC	TRBJ2-7	TRBD2	NA	TRBV7-2
CATSRKTGTLQETQYF	TGTGCCACCAGCAGAAAAACAGGGACCTTACAAGAGACCCAGTACTTC	TRBJ2-5	NA	NA	TRBV15
CATSTLNRDTGELFF	TGTGCCACCAGCACGTTAAACAGGGACACCGGGGAGCTGTTTTTT	TRBJ2-2	NA	NA	TRBV15
CASSLLQGGETQYF	TGTGCCAGCAGCTTGCTTCAGGGAGGGGAGACCCAGTACTTC	TRBJ2-5	TRBD2	NA	TRBV5-4
CASRPSGTGFF	TGTGCCAGCAGACCCTCCGGGACAGGGTTCTTC	TRBJ2-7	TRBD1	NA	TRBV2
CAVDGGSGNTIYF	TGTGCCGTCGACGGGGGGTCTGGAAACACCATATATTTT	TRBJ1-3	NA	NA	TRBV30
CAWRSPGENTIYF	TGTGCCTGGAGGTCCCCAGGGGAAAACACCATATATTTT	TRBJ1-3	NA	NA	TRBV30